This is a list of T cell receptor beta chains from one sample in a study of blood T cell repertoires in COVID-19. Profiling relied on immunoSEQ multiplex PCR, and the TCRdb table lists in-frame clones only, not all of them. This sample has around 80,000 clones; about three quarters occur once, and the top ten carry around 20%. The sequencing sample was made of peripheral blood. The receptors shown here come from a woman of 80 years or more with active or convalescent COVID-19. CDR3s include the opening cysteine and the closing phenylalanine or tryptophan. Each record gives: D gene, clone size, J gene, V gene, CDR3 protein, CDR3 DNA. A D gene is named only where the DNA matches it firmly. For some rows the clone size is stated as once, few or many, or as a class when expanded; others skip it.

>TRBD1|.|TRBJ2-5|TRBV2
CASSEGDSHQETQYF
TGTGCCAGCAGTGAAGGGGACAGCCACCAAGAGACCCAGTACTTC
>.|once|TRBJ1-2|TRBV6-5
CASSRRGDGYTF
TGTGCCAGCAGTCGACGGGGGGACGGCTACACCTTC
>.|.|TRBJ2-2|TRBV7-9
CASSRQSGGELFF
TGTGCCAGCAGCCGCCAATCGGGCGGGGAGCTGTTTTTT
>TRBD1|.|TRBJ2-2|TRBV18
CASSADRGWNTGELFF
TGTGCCAGCTCAGCCGACAGGGGGTGGAACACCGGGGAGCTGTTTTTT
>TRBD1|few|TRBJ1-2|TRBV27
CASSPRDRGGYTF
TGTGCCAGCAGTCCCCGGGACAGGGGAGGCTACACCTTC
>.|.|TRBJ1-6|TRBV19
CASSLGRREPLHF
TGTGCCAGTAGTCTGGGACGGAGGGAACCCCTCCACTTT
>TRBD1|.|TRBJ2-2|TRBV6-6
CASRGQGESGELFF
TGTGCCAGCCGGGGACAGGGAGAGTCCGGGGAGCTGTTTTTT
>TRBD1|.|TRBJ2-7|TRBV28
CASRGAGTGVYEQYF
TGTGCCAGCAGAGGCGCCGGGACAGGGGTCTACGAGCAGTACTTC
>TRBD2|.|TRBJ2-5|TRBV5-1
CASSPGLAGGQETQYF
TGCGCCAGCAGTCCAGGACTAGCGGGGGGCCAAGAGACCCAGTACTTC
>TRBD1|once|TRBJ1-5|TRBV18
CASSGTGPNQPQHF
TGTGCCAGCTCCGGGACAGGGCCCAATCAGCCCCAGCATTTT
>TRBD1|.|TRBJ1-4|TRBV28
CASSLGQGAGEKLFF
TGTGCCAGCAGTTTAGGACAGGGCGCGGGGGAAAAACTGTTTTTT
>.|.|TRBJ1-5|TRBV12-1
CASSFVSTVCSRTGVYQPQHF
TGTGCCAGCAGCTTTGTTTCAACCGTGTGTTCAAGGACAGGGGTTTATCAGCCCCAGCATTTT
>.|.|TRBJ1-4|TRBV4-3
CASSLNPGAGEKLFF
TGCGCCAGCAGCCTGAACCCAGGGGCGGGTGAAAAACTGTTTTTT
>TRBD1|.|TRBJ1-1|TRBV28
CASSTSRGRNEAFF
TGTGCCAGCAGTACATCCAGGGGGCGGAATGAAGCTTTCTTT
>TRBD1|.|TRBJ1-2|TRBV19
CASSISGGASGYTF
TGTGCCAGTAGTATATCAGGGGGCGCGAGTGGCTACACCTTC
>.|few|TRBJ1-5|TRBV11-2
CASSLIPGQPQHF
TGTGCCAGCAGCCTAATCCCAGGTCAGCCCCAGCATTTT
>.|.|TRBJ2-3|TRBV27
CATRPGRSTDTQYF
TGTGCCACCAGGCCAGGGAGGAGCACAGATACGCAGTATTTT
>TRBD1|.|TRBJ1-1|TRBV18
CASSPKETGPTEAFF
TGTGCCAGCTCACCTAAAGAGACAGGGCCCACTGAAGCTTTCTTT
>.|few|TRBJ1-2|TRBV6-5
CASSYSTGVSGYTF
TGTGCCAGCAGTTACTCGACAGGTGTAAGCGGCTACACCTTC
>.|.|TRBJ2-5|TRBV9
CASSVGSSQGRQETQYF
TGTGCCAGCAGCGTAGGGTCCAGCCAGGGGAGACAAGAGACCCAGTACTTC
>TRBD1|.|TRBJ1-5|TRBV19
CASSPQGVQDQPQHF
TGTGCCAGTAGTCCACAGGGGGTCCAGGATCAGCCCCAGCATTTT
>.|.|TRBJ1-1|TRBV3-1/TRBV3-2
CASSQMGVRRDTEAFF
TGTGCCAGCAGCCAAATGGGGGTTAGGAGGGACACTGAAGCTTTCTTT
>.|.|TRBJ1-6|TRBV3-1/TRBV3-2
CASSRYGRSPLHF
TGTGCCAGCAGCCGATACGGTCGATCTCCCCTCCACTTT
>TRBD2|.|TRBJ2-1|TRBV4-3
CASSRASSGSYNEQFF
TGCGCCAGCAGCCGGGCATCTAGCGGTTCCTACAATGAGCAGTTCTTC
>TRBD1|.|TRBJ1-1|TRBV3-1/TRBV3-2
CASSPTGLYTEAFF
TGTGCCAGCAGCCCGACAGGGTTGTACACTGAAGCTTTCTTT
>TRBD1|once|TRBJ1-1|TRBV11-1
CASSLKNRDREAFF
TGTGCCAGCAGCTTAAAAAACCGGGACAGGGAGGCTTTCTTT
>.|.|TRBJ1-6|TRBV27
CASSGFGESYNSPLHF
TGTGCCAGCAGTGGGTTTGGGGAGTCCTATAATTCACCCCTCCACTTT
>.|.|TRBJ1-1|TRBV7-8
CASSQFRTTIIAEAFF
TGTGCCAGCAGTCAATTCAGGACTACCATCATAGCTGAAGCTTTCTTT
>.|.|TRBJ2-6|TRBV3-1/TRBV3-2
CASGEILSGANVLTF
TGTGCCAGCGGGGAGATCCTCTCTGGGGCCAACGTCCTGACTTTC
>TRBD2|.|TRBJ2-3|TRBV3-1/TRBV3-2
CASSQAAGGWVTQYF
TGTGCCAGCAGCCAAGCCGCGGGGGGCTGGGTGACGCAGTATTTT
>.|.|TRBJ1-1|TRBV30
CAWKVPNAGAFF
TGTGCCTGGAAAGTCCCTAACGCGGGAGCTTTCTTT
>.|.|TRBJ1-4|TRBV7-8
CASSNRGSTNEKLFF
TGTGCCAGCAGCAATCGGGGGTCAACTAATGAAAAACTGTTTTTT
>.|.|TRBJ1-2|TRBV28
CASSFQYGYTF
TGTGCCAGCAGTTTCCAGTATGGCTACACCTTC
>.|.|TRBJ2-2|TRBV6-5
CASSQTENTGELFF
TGTGCCAGCAGCCAAACTGAGAACACCGGGGAGCTGTTTTTT
>.|.|TRBJ1-3|TRBV18
CASSTDLGNTIYF
TGTGCCAGCTCGACAGACCTTGGAAACACCATATATTTT
>.|few|TRBJ1-4|TRBV7-8
CASSLGYGGGNEKLFF
TGTGCCAGCAGCTTAGGCTATGGGGGAGGGAATGAAAAACTGTTTTTT
>TRBD1|few|TRBJ2-7|TRBV9
CASSATTDPGQGPYEQYF
TGTGCCAGCAGCGCGACAACGGACCCGGGACAGGGGCCCTACGAGCAGTACTTC
>TRBD2|few|TRBJ2-3|TRBV9
CASSVASGGDTDTQYF
TGTGCCAGCAGCGTGGCCAGCGGGGGCGACACAGATACGCAGTATTTT
>.|.|TRBJ2-1|TRBV27
CASSWGGTEQFF
TGTGCCAGCAGTTGGGGCGGGACCGAGCAGTTCTTC